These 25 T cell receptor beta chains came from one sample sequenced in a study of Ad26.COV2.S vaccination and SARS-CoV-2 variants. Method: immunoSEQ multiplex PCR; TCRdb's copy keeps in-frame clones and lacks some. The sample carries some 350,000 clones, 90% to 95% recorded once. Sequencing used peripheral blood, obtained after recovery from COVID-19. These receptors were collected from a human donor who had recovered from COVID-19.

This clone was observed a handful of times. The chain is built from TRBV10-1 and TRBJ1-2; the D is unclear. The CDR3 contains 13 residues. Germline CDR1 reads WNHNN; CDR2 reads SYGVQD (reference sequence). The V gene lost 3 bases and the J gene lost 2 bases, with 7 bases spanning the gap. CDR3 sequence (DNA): TGCGCCAGCAGTGAAGGCAGCAACTATGGCTACACCTTC. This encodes CASSEGSNYGYTF.

CDR3 sequence (DNA): TGCGCCAGCAGCCAAGGCAGGGGGTGGGACACTGAAGCTTTCTTT. It specifies CASSQGRGWDTEAFF. J is TRBJ1-1 and V is TRBV4-3; 7 nucleotides agree with TRBD1. Trimming at V came to 1 base and at J to 3 bases, leaving 5 bases not matched to a gene. This CDR3 spans 15 amino acids. Per the germline V gene, CDR1 is LGHNA and CDR2 is YSLEER.

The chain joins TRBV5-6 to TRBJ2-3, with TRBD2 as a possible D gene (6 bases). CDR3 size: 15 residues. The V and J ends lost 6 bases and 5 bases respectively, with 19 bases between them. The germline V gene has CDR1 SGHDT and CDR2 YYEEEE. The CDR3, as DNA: TGTGCCAGCACTCGTTTGGGGGGTGAGGGAGATACGCAGTATTTT. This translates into CASTRLGGEGDTQYF. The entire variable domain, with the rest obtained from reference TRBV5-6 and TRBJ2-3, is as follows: DAGVTQSPTHLIKTRGQQVTLRCSPKSGHDTVSWYQQALGQGPQFIFQYYEEEERQRGNFPDRFSGHQFPNYSSELNVNALLLGDSALYLCASTRLGGEGDTQYFGPGTRLTVL.

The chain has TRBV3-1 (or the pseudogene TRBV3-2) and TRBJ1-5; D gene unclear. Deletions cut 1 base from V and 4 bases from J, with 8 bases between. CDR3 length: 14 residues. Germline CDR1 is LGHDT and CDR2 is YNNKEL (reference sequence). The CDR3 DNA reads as TGTGCCAGCAGCCAAGCGGACGGAAATCAGCCCCAGCATTTT. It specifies CASSQADGNQPQHF.

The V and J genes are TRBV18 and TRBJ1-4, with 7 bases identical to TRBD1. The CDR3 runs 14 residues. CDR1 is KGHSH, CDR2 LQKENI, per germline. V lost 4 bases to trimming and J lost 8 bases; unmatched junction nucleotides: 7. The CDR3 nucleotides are TGTGCCAGCTCACTGACAGGGACTTTCGAAAAACTGTTTTTT. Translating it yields CASSLTGTFEKLFF.

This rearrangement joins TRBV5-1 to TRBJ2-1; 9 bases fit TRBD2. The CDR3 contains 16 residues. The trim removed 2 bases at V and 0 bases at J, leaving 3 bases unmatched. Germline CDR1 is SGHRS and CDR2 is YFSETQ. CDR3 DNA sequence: TGCGCCAGCAGCTTCGGCGGGGGGGCCTCCTACAATGAGCAGTTCTTC. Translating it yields CASSFGGGASYNEQFF. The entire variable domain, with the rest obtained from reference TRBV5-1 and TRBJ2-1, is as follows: KAGVTQTPRYLIKTRGQQVTLSCSPISGHRSVSWYQQTPGQGLQFLFEYFSETQRNKGNFPGRFSGRQFSNSRSEMNVSTLELGDSALYLCASSFGGGASYNEQFFGPGTRLTVL.

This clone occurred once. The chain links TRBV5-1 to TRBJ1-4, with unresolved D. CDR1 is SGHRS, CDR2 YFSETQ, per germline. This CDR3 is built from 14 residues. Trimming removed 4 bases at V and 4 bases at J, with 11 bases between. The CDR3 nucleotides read TGCGCCAGCAGCCGCGGGGAGGGTAATGAAAAACTGTTTTTT. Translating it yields CASSRGEGNEKLFF.

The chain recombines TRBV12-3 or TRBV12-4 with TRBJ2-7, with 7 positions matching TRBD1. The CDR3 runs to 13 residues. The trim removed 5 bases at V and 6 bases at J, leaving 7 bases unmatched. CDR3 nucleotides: TGTGCCAGCAGTCTGTCCCGGGACAGCGAGCAGTACTTC. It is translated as CASSLSRDSEQYF.

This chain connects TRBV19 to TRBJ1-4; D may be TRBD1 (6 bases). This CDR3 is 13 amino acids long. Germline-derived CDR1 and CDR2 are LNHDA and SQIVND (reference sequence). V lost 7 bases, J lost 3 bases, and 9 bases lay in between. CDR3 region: CASTGGPNEKLFF. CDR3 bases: TGTGCCAGTACCGGGGGGCCTAATGAAAAACTGTTTTTT.

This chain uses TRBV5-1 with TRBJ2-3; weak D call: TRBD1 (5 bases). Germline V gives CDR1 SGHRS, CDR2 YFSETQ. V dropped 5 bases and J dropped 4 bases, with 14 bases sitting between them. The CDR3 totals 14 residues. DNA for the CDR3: TGCGCCAGCAGTTATGGGGCCGTCCCAGATACGCAGTATTTT. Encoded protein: CASSYGAVPDTQYF.

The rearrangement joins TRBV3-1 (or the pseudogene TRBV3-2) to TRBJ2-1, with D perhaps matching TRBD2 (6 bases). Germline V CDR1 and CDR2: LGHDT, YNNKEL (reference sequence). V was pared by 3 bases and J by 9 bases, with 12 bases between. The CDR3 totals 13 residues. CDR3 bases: TGTGCCAGCAGCCAGGGAGGTAGCACTGAGCAGTTCTTC. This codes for CASSQGGSTEQFF.

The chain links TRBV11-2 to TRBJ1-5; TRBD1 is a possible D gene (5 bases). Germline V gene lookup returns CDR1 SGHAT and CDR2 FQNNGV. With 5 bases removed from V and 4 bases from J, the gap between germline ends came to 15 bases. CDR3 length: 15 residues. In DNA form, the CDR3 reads TGTGCCAGCAGCCCCCGGGACGGCGTAAATCAGCCCCAGCATTTT. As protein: CASSPRDGVNQPQHF.

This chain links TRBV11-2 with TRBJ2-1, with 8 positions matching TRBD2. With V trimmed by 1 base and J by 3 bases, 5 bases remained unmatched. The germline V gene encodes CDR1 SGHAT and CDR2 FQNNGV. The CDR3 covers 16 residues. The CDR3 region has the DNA TGTGCCAGCAGCTTAGCTGCGGGGGGCAACTACAATGAGCAGTTCTTC. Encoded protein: CASSLAAGGNYNEQFF.

CDR3 sequence (DNA): TGTGCCAGCAGCCAAACGGACAGGGGGCCTGGCTACACCTTC. Translated, it gives CASSQTDRGPGYTF. The rearrangement uses TRBV14 and TRBJ1-2; 11 bases fit TRBD1. Looked up from germline, CDR1 is SGHDN and CDR2 is FVKESK. The CDR3 is 14 amino acids. J gave up 7 bases and V 2 bases, and 3 bases lay outside the gene matches.

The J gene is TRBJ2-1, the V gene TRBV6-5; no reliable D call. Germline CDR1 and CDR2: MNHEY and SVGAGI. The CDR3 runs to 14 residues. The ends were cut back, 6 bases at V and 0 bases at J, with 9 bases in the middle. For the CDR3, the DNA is TGTGCCAGCAGAGATCAGAGCTCCTACAATGAGCAGTTCTTC. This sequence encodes CASRDQSSYNEQFF.

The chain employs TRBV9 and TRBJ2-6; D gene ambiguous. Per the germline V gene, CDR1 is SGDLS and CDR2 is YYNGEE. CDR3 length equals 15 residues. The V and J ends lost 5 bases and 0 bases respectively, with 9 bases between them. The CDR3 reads CASSPLSSGANVLTF. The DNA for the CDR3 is TGTGCCAGCAGTCCACTAAGCTCTGGGGCCAACGTCCTGACTTTC.

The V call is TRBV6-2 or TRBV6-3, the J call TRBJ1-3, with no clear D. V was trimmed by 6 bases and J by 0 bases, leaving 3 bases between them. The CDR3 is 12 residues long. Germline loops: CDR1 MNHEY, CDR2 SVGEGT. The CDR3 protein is CASSHSGNTIYF. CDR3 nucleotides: TGTGCCAGCAGCCACTCTGGAAACACCATATATTTT.

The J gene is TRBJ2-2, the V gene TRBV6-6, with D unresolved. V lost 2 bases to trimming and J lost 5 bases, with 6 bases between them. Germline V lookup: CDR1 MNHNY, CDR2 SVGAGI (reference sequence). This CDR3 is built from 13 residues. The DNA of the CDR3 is TGTGCCAGCAGTTACGCCAGGACCGGGGAGCTGTTTTTT. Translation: CASSYARTGELFF.

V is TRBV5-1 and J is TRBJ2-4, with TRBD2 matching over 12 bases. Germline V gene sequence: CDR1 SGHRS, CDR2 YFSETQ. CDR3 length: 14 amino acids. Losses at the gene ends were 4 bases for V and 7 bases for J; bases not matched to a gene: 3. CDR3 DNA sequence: TGCGCCAGCAGCATGACTAGCGGGGGTAACATTCAGTACTTC. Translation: CASSMTSGGNIQYF. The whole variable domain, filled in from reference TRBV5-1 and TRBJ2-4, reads KAGVTQTPRYLIKTRGQQVTLSCSPISGHRSVSWYQQTPGQGLQFLFEYFSETQRNKGNFPGRFSGRQFSNSRSEMNVSTLELGDSALYLCASSMTSGGNIQYFGAGTRLSVL.

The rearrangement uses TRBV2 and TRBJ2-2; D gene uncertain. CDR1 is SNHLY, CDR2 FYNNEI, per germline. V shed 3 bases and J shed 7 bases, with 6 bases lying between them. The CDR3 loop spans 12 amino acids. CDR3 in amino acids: CASSESDGELFF. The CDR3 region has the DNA TGTGCCAGCAGTGAGTCTGACGGGGAGCTGTTTTTT. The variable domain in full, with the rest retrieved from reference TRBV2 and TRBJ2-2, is EPEVTQTPSHQVTQMGQEVILRCVPISNHLYFYWYRQILGQKVEFLVSFYNNEISEKSEIFDDQFSVERPDGSNFTLKIRSTKLEDSAMYFCASSESDGELFFGEGSRLTVL.

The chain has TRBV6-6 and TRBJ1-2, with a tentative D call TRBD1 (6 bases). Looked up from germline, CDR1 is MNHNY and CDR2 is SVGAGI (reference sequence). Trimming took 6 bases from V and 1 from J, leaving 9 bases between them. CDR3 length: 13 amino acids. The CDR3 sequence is CASSHRVNYGYTF. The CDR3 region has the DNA TGTGCCAGCAGCCACAGGGTTAACTATGGCTACACCTTC.

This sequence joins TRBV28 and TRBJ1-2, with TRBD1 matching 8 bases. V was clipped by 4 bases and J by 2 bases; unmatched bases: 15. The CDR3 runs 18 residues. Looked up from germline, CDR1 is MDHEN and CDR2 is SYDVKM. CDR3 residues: CASSSGTGLLGWNYGYTF. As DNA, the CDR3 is TGTGCCAGCAGTTCCGGGACAGGCTTACTCGGGTGGAACTATGGCTACACCTTC.

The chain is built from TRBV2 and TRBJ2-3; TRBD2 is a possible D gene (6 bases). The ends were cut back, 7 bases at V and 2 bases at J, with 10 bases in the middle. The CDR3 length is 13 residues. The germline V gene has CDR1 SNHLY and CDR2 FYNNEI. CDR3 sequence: CASKGGDTDTQYF. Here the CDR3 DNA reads TGTGCCAGCAAGGGCGGGGACACAGATACGCAGTATTTT.

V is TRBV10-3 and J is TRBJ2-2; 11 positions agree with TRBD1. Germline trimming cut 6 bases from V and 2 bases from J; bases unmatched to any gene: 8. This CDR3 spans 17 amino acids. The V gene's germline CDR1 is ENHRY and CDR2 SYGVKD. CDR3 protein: CAIRDFGQGANTGELFF. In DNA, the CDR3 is TGTGCCATCAGGGACTTCGGACAGGGGGCTAACACCGGGGAGCTGTTTTTT.

This CDR3 is CASSTFNRDYNEQFF. The CDR3 DNA reads as TGTGCCAGTAGTACCTTCAACAGGGACTACAATGAGCAGTTCTTC. V gene TRBV19 combines with J gene TRBJ2-1, with D possibly being TRBD1 (6 bases). The length of the CDR3 is 15 residues. Germline V gives CDR1 LNHDA, CDR2 SQIVND (reference sequence). Trimming took 4 bases from V and 3 from J, leaving 13 bases between them.